A selection of T cell receptor beta chains follows, all from one sample in a study of early T cells in non-severe SARS-CoV-2 infection. TCRdb reanalysed the 5' RACE reads using MiXCR and keeps one entry per CDR3 protein. The sample has roughly 45,000 distinct CDR3 sequences, approximately 4.1% seen once. The sequenced sample consisted of whole blood. The receptors stem from an adult who was a healthcare worker with PCR-confirmed SARS-CoV-2 infection or an uninfected control (not recorded which). The CDR3 runs from the conserved cysteine through the conserved F or W. The D gene is left open where the match is weak. Not every row has a clone size; where given, it reads once, few, many or a size class.

clone_size	d_call	v_call	j_call	cdr3_length	cdr3_aa	cdr3_nt
many	.	TRBV12-5	TRBJ2-7	16	CASGSPQGHRVHEQYF	TGTGCTAGTGGTTCACCTCAGGGGCATCGAGTCCACGAGCAGTACTTC
many	.	TRBV6-1	TRBJ1-1	12	CASSFGDTEAFF	TGTGCCAGCAGCTTCGGGGACACTGAAGCTTTCTTT
many	.	TRBV4-1	TRBJ1-2	15	CASSQDLTGRSGYTF	TGCGCCAGCAGCCAAGACTTAACGGGACGGAGTGGCTACACCTTC
.	TRBD2	TRBV4-2	TRBJ2-5	18	CASSHPSGLAEYQETQYF	TGTGCCAGCAGCCATCCCTCCGGGCTAGCGGAGTACCAAGAGACCCAGTACTTC
many	.	TRBV30	TRBJ1-1	15	CAWSVPTRMNTEAFF	TGTGCCTGGAGTGTACCGACAAGGATGAACACTGAAGCTTTCTTT
few	TRBD2	TRBV6-5	TRBJ2-1	16	CASSYLSSGSYNEQFF	TGTGCCAGCAGTTATCTCTCTAGCGGCTCCTACAATGAGCAGTTCTTC
few	.	TRBV6-2/TRBV6-3	TRBJ2-2	15	CASTDRTGYTGELFF	TGTGCCAGCACCGACCGGACGGGCTACACCGGGGAGCTGTTTTTT
few	.	TRBV3-1	TRBJ2-7	13	CASSPDRPYEQYF	TGTGCCAGCAGCCCAGACAGACCCTACGAGCAGTACTTC
many	.	TRBV7-2	TRBJ2-3	17	CASSNRGSLRSTDTQYF	TGTGCCAGCAGTAACCGGGGGAGTCTTCGGAGCACAGATACGCAGTATTTT
many	.	TRBV7-9	TRBJ1-6	13	CAIQTDYNSPLHF	TGTGCCATCCAGACGGATTATAATTCACCCCTCCACTTT
many	.	TRBV2	TRBJ2-2	14	CASSGQGYTGELFF	TGTGCCAGCAGTGGCCAAGGGTACACCGGGGAGCTGTTTTTT
many	.	TRBV6-5	TRBJ2-7	13	CASSYSGEYEQYF	TGTGCCAGCAGTTACTCCGGGGAGTACGAGCAGTACTTC
few	.	TRBV7-6	TRBJ1-3	15	CASSSPTMAGNTIYF	TGTGCCAGCAGCTCCCCGACAATGGCTGGAAACACCATATATTTT
few	.	TRBV7-3	TRBJ1-1	13	CASSLQIDTEAFF	TGTGCCAGCAGCTTGCAGATTGACACTGAAGCTTTCTTT
many	TRBD2	TRBV7-2	TRBJ2-7	14	CASSLDSSGGGEYF	TGTGCCAGCAGCTTAGATTCTAGCGGCGGAGGGGAGTACTTC
many	.	TRBV20-1	TRBJ1-5	13	CSARDINNQPQHF	TGCAGTGCTAGAGATATCAACAATCAGCCCCAGCATTTT
many	.	TRBV30	TRBJ1-6	14	CAWSVGPGGSPLHF	TGTGCCTGGAGTGTAGGGCCCGGAGGTTCACCCCTCCACTTT
.	.	TRBV6-2/TRBV6-3	TRBJ2-1	13	CASQLISYNEQFF	TGTGCCAGCCAACTTATTTCGTACAATGAGCAGTTCTTC
many	TRBD2	TRBV2	TRBJ2-1	13	CASTTSGNNEQFF	TGTGCCAGCACGACTAGCGGGAACAATGAGCAGTTCTTC
many	TRBD2	TRBV12-3/TRBV12-4	TRBJ2-2	16	CASTLLAGGTAGELFF	TGTGCCAGCACCCTGCTAGCGGGAGGTACTGCCGGGGAGCTGTTTTTT
many	.	TRBV20-1	TRBJ2-7	13	CSARTVAAYEQYF	TGCAGTGCCAGGACGGTGGCGGCCTACGAGCAGTACTTC
many	.	TRBV2	TRBJ2-2	14	CASRVDRSNGELFF	TGTGCCAGCAGAGTGGACCGAAGCAACGGGGAGCTGTTTTTT
many	TRBD1	TRBV30	TRBJ1-2	13	CAWIRDSSYGYTF	TGTGCCTGGATCCGGGACAGCTCCTATGGCTACACCTTC
many	TRBD2	TRBV24-1	TRBJ2-3	15	CATSDLSGGTDTQYF	TGTGCCACCAGTGATTTGAGCGGGGGCACAGATACGCAGTATTTT
.	.	TRBV6-6	TRBJ2-3	13	CASKVGHTDTQYF	TGTGCCAGCAAGGTCGGCCACACAGATACGCAGTATTTT
few	.	TRBV29-1	TRBJ2-7	11	CSAGGRYEQYF	TGCAGCGCGGGTGGACGTTACGAGCAGTACTTC
many	TRBD1	TRBV12-3/TRBV12-4	TRBJ2-3	14	CASSQDREADTQYF	TGTGCCAGCAGCCAGGACAGGGAAGCAGATACGCAGTATTTT
many	TRBD2	TRBV20-1	TRBJ2-3	16	CSARVSTSGGTDTQYF	TGCAGTGCTAGAGTTTCGACTAGCGGGGGGACAGATACGCAGTATTTT
.	.	TRBV11-3	TRBJ2-1	15	CASSLSGVDDNEQFF	TGTGCCAGCAGCTTATCCGGTGTAGATGACAATGAGCAGTTCTTC
many	TRBD2	TRBV7-8	TRBJ2-3	16	CASSPFGGGSTDTQYF	TGTGCCAGCAGCCCGTTCGGCGGGGGAAGCACAGATACGCAGTATTTT
many	TRBD1	TRBV7-2	TRBJ1-4	14	CASSYGQVGEKLFF	TGTGCCAGCAGCTACGGACAGGTGGGGGAAAAACTGTTTTTT
many	.	TRBV5-5	TRBJ2-7	13	CASSSGGSYEQYF	TGTGCCAGCAGTTCCGGGGGATCGTACGAGCAGTACTTC
many	.	TRBV14	TRBJ1-2	14	CASSQDRGIYGYTF	TGTGCCAGCAGCCAAGATCGCGGGATCTATGGCTACACCTTC
.	TRBD1	TRBV3-1	TRBJ1-1	15	CASSHGSQGGTEAFF	TGTGCCAGCAGCCACGGCTCACAGGGGGGCACTGAAGCTTTCTTT
few	.	TRBV7-9	TRBJ2-3	14	CASSPSHTTDTQYF	TGTGCCAGCAGCCCTTCCCACACCACAGATACGCAGTATTTT
few	.	TRBV28	TRBJ2-7	14	CASSLRVLSYEQYF	TGTGCCAGCAGTCTTAGGGTCTTGTCCTACGAGCAGTACTTC
many	TRBD1	TRBV20-1	TRBJ2-3	18	CSARPFVYRTGYTDTQYF	TGCAGTGCTAGGCCCTTCGTATATAGGACAGGATACACAGATACGCAGTATTTT
many	TRBD1	TRBV6-1	TRBJ2-1	15	CASSVEGTGYNEQFF	TGTGCCAGCAGTGTGGAGGGGACAGGTTACAATGAGCAGTTCTTC
many	.	TRBV29-1	TRBJ2-2	12	CSVSGYTGELFF	TGCAGCGTTTCTGGATACACCGGGGAGCTGTTTTTT
few	TRBD1	TRBV20-1	TRBJ2-7	14	CSAGRTGAAHEQYF	TGCAGTGCGGGGAGGACAGGGGCGGCCCACGAGCAGTACTTC
.	TRBD2	TRBV20-1	TRBJ2-5	14	CSASGLAGGETQYF	TGCAGTGCTAGTGGGCTAGCGGGCGGGGAGACCCAGTACTTC
few	TRBD1	TRBV24-1	TRBJ1-5	16	CATSDTGTGLNQPQHF	TGTGCCACCAGTGATACCGGGACAGGGCTCAATCAGCCCCAGCATTTT
many	.	TRBV7-9	TRBJ2-7	13	CASSRTGADEQYF	TGTGCCAGCAGCAGAACGGGGGCTGACGAGCAGTACTTC